The 15 T cell receptor beta chains listed next were all sequenced from one sample in a study of blood T cell repertoires in COVID-19 (dated by TCRdb to 2018 to 2020). The method was the immunoSEQ multiplex PCR assay. The table was pulled from immuneACCESS by TCRdb, which kept in-frame rearrangements only. Such tables lose some clones; where checked, under half of the loss comes from unresolved V genes, and the rest has no known cause. The sample data list 130,000 to 150,000 clones, and roughly 80% of these were observed just once. Approximately 6.5% of the sample comes from the top ten. Sequencing used peripheral blood. These receptors all come from a human donor in a cohort sampled during active COVID-19.

This clone was detected only once. The chain employs TRBV5-6 and TRBJ1-1; 8 bases agree with TRBD1. Trimming took 4 bases from V and 3 from J; bases not matched to a gene: 8. Germline CDR1 is SGHDT and CDR2 is YYEEEE. The length of the CDR3 is 15 residues. The DNA of the CDR3 is TGTGCCAGCAGCACCGGACAGGGAGGATACACTGAAGCTTTCTTT. Amino acids: CASSTGQGGYTEAFF.

This clone was seen just once. V gene TRBV19 combines with J gene TRBJ2-2, with 9 nucleotides matching TRBD2. Germline V CDR1 and CDR2: LNHDA, SQIVND (reference sequence). The CDR3 is 15 amino acids. Trimming took 6 bases from V and 3 from J; bases not matched to a gene: 5. The CDR3 sequence is CASRLAGGYTGELFF. The CDR3 nucleotides are TGTGCCAGTAGGTTGGCGGGGGGGTACACCGGGGAGCTGTTTTTT.

V gene TRBV4-3 combines with J gene TRBJ2-3, with D tentatively TRBD2 (6 bases). V was cut by 1 base and J by 0 bases, with 20 bases left in between. This CDR3 region has 19 residues. From germline, CDR1 is LGHNA and CDR2 YSLEER. The CDR3 here is CASSQGPRSDGGSTDTQYF. The CDR3 DNA reads as TGCGCCAGCAGCCAAGGCCCGAGGAGTGACGGGGGAAGCACAGATACGCAGTATTTT.

The chain joins TRBV6-5 to TRBJ1-1; 9 bases fit TRBD1. This CDR3 region has 13 residues. After removal of 0 bases from V and 8 bases from J, the junction contained 1 base not matched to a gene. The germline V gene has CDR1 MNHEY and CDR2 SVGAGI. The CDR3 sequence is CASSYSTGGEAFF. The CDR3 DNA sequence: TGTGCCAGCAGTTACTCGACAGGGGGAGAAGCTTTCTTT.

The V gene is TRBV25-1, the J gene TRBJ1-2; no firm D call. Per germline, CDR1 MGHDK and CDR2 SYGVNS. V was pared by 5 bases and J by 0 bases, with 10 bases between. This CDR3 contains 14 residues. CDR3 protein: CASSSVLSNYGYTF. In nucleotides, the CDR3 is TGTGCCAGCAGTTCAGTTCTTTCTAACTATGGCTACACCTTC.

Turning to this clone: This specimen includes other DNA sequences encoding the same CDR3. The chain combines TRBV27 with TRBJ2-5; D not certain. CDR1 MNHEY and CDR2 SMNVEV come from the germline V gene (reference sequence). The CDR3 is made up of 11 amino acids. Trimming removed 5 bases from V and 5 bases from J, with 6 bases in between. The CDR3 protein is CASSTRETQYF. Here the CDR3 DNA reads TGTGCCAGCAGTACGCGGGAGACCCAGTACTTC.

The chain has TRBV28 and TRBJ2-1; D remains unclear. Trimming left V 2 bases short and J 10 bases short, with 6 bases between. Germline assignment: CDR1 MDHEN and CDR2 SYDVKM. The CDR3 is 11 residues long. Written as DNA, the CDR3 is TGTGCCAGCAGTTTACCTAGGGAGCAGTTCTTC. Amino acids: CASSLPREQFF.

This clone was counted between two and nine times. The chain joins TRBV30 to TRBJ2-3, with D perhaps TRBD1 (5 bases). From germline, CDR1 is GTSNPN and CDR2 SVGIG (reference sequence). CDR3 length equals 13 residues. The V end lost 1 base, the J end lost 0 bases, and 5 bases lay between the germline ends. CDR3 in DNA: TGTGCCTGGAGTGGACAGAGCACAGATACGCAGTATTTT. Amino acids: CAWSGQSTDTQYF.

The V gene is TRBV14, the J gene TRBJ2-2; possible D gene TRBD1, 5 bases. CDR1 and CDR2 from the germline V gene are SGHDN and FVKESK. The CDR3 is made up of 16 amino acids. Trimming pared 4 bases from V and 1 base from J, leaving 13 bases between. CDR3 in DNA: TGTGCCAGCAGCCTGAACCTAGGACAGAACACCGGGGAGCTGTTTTTT. It encodes CASSLNLGQNTGELFF.

The rearrangement uses TRBV5-1 and TRBJ1-1, with TRBD1 as a possible D gene (6 bases). Germline V gives CDR1 SGHRS, CDR2 YFSETQ. The CDR3 contains 14 residues. V lost 6 bases, J lost 2 bases, and 14 bases lay in between. CDR3 bases: TGCGCCAGCACCTATACTGGGGGCAACACTGAAGCTTTCTTT. Residues: CASTYTGGNTEAFF.

The chain combines TRBV6-2 or TRBV6-3 with TRBJ2-7; the D gene is possibly TRBD1 (5 bases). Trimming removed 2 bases from V and 3 bases from J, with 17 bases in between. This CDR3 comprises 16 residues. Per germline, CDR1 MNHEY and CDR2 SVGEGT. The CDR3 loop reads CASSYRQSISGYEQYF. In DNA, the CDR3 is TGTGCCAGCAGTTACCGACAGTCAATCTCAGGCTACGAGCAGTACTTC.

This chain joins TRBV6-1 and TRBJ1-5; a possible D gene is TRBD1 (5 bases). Germline CDR1 is MNHNS and CDR2 is SASEGT. The CDR3 covers 14 residues. V lost 2 bases to trimming and J lost 6 bases, with 11 bases between them. This chain's CDR3 is CASSESGGTQPQHF. The DNA of the CDR3 is TGTGCCAGCAGTGAATCCGGGGGGACTCAGCCCCAGCATTTT.

This chain uses TRBV28 with TRBJ1-1; D unresolved. The CDR3 runs to 15 residues. V lost 0 bases and J lost 1, with 9 bases in between. CDR1 is MDHEN and CDR2 is SYDVKM in the germline V gene. The CDR3 region has the DNA TGTGCCAGCAGTTTATGGAACAGACCGAACACTGAAGCTTTCTTT. This encodes CASSLWNRPNTEAFF.

The chain combines TRBV9 with TRBJ1-1; possibly TRBD1 for D (6 bases). This CDR3 has 15 residues. In germline, CDR1 is SGDLS, CDR2 YYNGEE. V was shortened by 4 bases and J by 1 base, with 14 bases between the two germline ends. The CDR3: CASSQGSGENTEAFF. CDR3 nucleotide sequence: TGTGCCAGCAGCCAGGGTTCAGGGGAGAACACTGAAGCTTTCTTT.

This clone was counted once. The chain employs TRBV5-1 and TRBJ1-2, with D unresolved. The CDR3 runs to 11 residues. Trimming cost V 5 bases and J 5 bases, with 7 bases left between them. Germline V gene data show CDR1 as SGHRS and CDR2 as YFSETQ. CDR3 loop: CASSSGYGYTF. The CDR3 nucleotides read TGCGCCAGCAGTTCAGGTTATGGCTACACCTTC. The full variable domain, completed using reference TRBV5-1 and TRBJ1-2, is KAGVTQTPRYLIKTRGQQVTLSCSPISGHRSVSWYQQTPGQGLQFLFEYFSETQRNKGNFPGRFSGRQFSNSRSEMNVSTLELGDSALYLCASSSGYGYTFGSGTRLTVV.